This T cell receptor beta chain is from a study of T-cell reconstitution after alpha-beta-depleted transplantation in children. This clonotype was seen ten or more times. Antigen unknown. Trimming took off 0 bases at V and 2 bases at J, with 8 bases between the two ends. The CDR3 extends over 14 amino acids. Germline V gene sequence: CDR1 WSHSY, CDR2 SAAADI. The study's findings and limits: TCRbeta diversity was high at day 60 in some patients (a result of surviving recipient T cells and thymic progenitors).

Preparation of the TCRbeta library used unique molecular identifiers. TCRdb re-analysed the PCR reads in MiXCR, keeping a single row per CDR3 protein. The data show about 600,000 distinct CDR3 sequences, roughly 13% seen once. The origin of this receptor is a male patient between 5 and 17 years old who had a stem cell transplant for acute myeloid leukemia, so the T cells may come from the graft donor. The chain joins TRBV10-2 to TRBJ2-7; maybe TRBD1 (5 bases). The sequenced sample was PBMCs, mostly from graft donor cells, obtained 360 days after TCRalphabeta/CD19-depleted stem cell transplant. For the CDR3, the DNA is TGCGCCAGCAGTGAGTCCTTCAGGGCCTACGAGCAGTACTTC. It translates to CASSESFRAYEQYF.